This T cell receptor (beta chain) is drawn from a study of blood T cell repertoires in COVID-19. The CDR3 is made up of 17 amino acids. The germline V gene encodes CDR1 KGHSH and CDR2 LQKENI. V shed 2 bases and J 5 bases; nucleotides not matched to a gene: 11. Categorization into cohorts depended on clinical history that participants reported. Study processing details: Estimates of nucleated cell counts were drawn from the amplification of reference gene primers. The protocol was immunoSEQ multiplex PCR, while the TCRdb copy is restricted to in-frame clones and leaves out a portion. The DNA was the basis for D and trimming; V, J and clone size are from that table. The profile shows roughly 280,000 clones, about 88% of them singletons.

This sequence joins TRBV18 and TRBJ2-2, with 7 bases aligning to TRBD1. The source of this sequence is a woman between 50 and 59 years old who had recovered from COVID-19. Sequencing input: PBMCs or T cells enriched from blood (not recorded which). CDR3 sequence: CASSPLILDRRTGELFF. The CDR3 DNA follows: TGTGCCAGCTCACCATTAATTTTGGACAGGAGGACCGGGGAGCTGTTTTTT.